The 14 T cell receptor beta chains listed next were all sequenced from one sample in a study of PD-1 blockade in classical Hodgkin lymphoma. The assay was immunoSEQ multiplex PCR, and TCRdb's table has in-frame clones only and misses some. This table has 95,000 or so clones, 80% to 85% appearing once. Relapse was seen in all patients after autologous stem cell transplantation, and brentuximab vedotin exposure was variable. The sequenced sample was peripheral blood mononuclear cells (PBMCs), obtained at baseline. All receptors derive from a human donor with classical Hodgkin lymphoma.

This chain joins TRBV6-1 and TRBJ2-1; D gene ambiguous. Germline CDR1 reads MNHNS; CDR2 reads SASEGT. This CDR3 contains 12 residues. Trimming took 10 bases from V and 8 from J, leaving 15 bases between them. The CDR3 loop is CAIGQSAYEQFF. The CDR3 nucleotides are TGTGCCATCGGGCAGTCGGCATATGAGCAGTTCTTC.

The V and J genes are TRBV11-2 and TRBJ1-2; no reliable D call. Between the trimmed V and J ends, which lost 1 base and 4 bases, there was a span of 13 bases. The CDR3 consists of 15 residues. From germline, CDR1 is SGHAT and CDR2 FQNNGV. CDR3 coding DNA: TGTGCCAGCAGCTTAGGGCTCGGCAGACTCTATGGCTACACCTTC. It codes for CASSLGLGRLYGYTF.

V usage is TRBV27 and J usage is TRBJ2-4, with 7 bases that match TRBD2. CDR1 is MNHEY and CDR2 is SMNVEV in the germline V gene (reference sequence). This CDR3 is built from 14 residues. Trimming took 2 bases from V and 6 from J; bases not matched to a gene: 4. The CDR3 spells CASSLRREINIQYF. In nucleotides, the CDR3 is TGTGCCAGCAGTTTAAGGCGGGAGATAAACATTCAGTACTTC.

CDR3 residues: CASCTTSGAYEQYF. The CDR3 nucleotides are TGTGCCAGCTGTACGACTAGCGGGGCCTACGAGCAGTACTTC. The rearrangement joins TRBV28 to TRBJ2-7, with 11 bases identical to TRBD2. Trimming took 8 bases from V and 2 from J; bases not matched to a gene: 5. The CDR3 is made up of 14 amino acids. From germline, CDR1 is MDHEN and CDR2 SYDVKM. The whole variable domain, filled in from reference TRBV28 and TRBJ2-7, reads DVKVTQSSRYLVKRTGEKVFLECVQDMDHENMFWYRQDPGLGLRLIYFSYDVKMKEKGDIPEGYSVSREKKERFSLILESASTNQTSMYLCASCTTSGAYEQYFGPGTRLTVT.

DNA for the CDR3: TGTGCCAGCAGGGGGACAGGGGTTTATGGGACCCAGTACTTC. This codes for CASRGTGVYGTQYF. The V call is TRBV2, the J call TRBJ2-5; 10 bases match TRBD1. CDR1 SNHLY and CDR2 FYNNEI come from the germline V gene. With V trimmed by 6 bases and J by 7 bases, 8 bases remained unmatched. The length of the CDR3 is 14 residues.

The J gene is TRBJ2-1, the V gene TRBV5-4, with TRBD2 identical over 8 bases. J lost 5 bases, V lost 4 bases, and 14 bases had no gene match. Germline V gene sequence: CDR1 SGHNT, CDR2 YYREEE (reference sequence). CDR3 length: 17 residues. CDR3 DNA: TGTGCCAGCAGCCAAGCGACGGGAGGGGGGGCAAACAATGAGCAGTTCTTC. Protein sequence: CASSQATGGGANNEQFF.

To note about this clone: The junction and the germline gene differ at one end; a read error may be behind it. V usage is TRBV2 and J usage is TRBJ2-7; 7 bases agree with TRBD1. This CDR3 contains 15 residues. Germline V gene lookup returns CDR1 SNHLY and CDR2 FYNNEI. The CDR3, as DNA: TGTGCCAGCAGCTTAGACAGGGAACCCTCCGACGAGCAGTACTTC. Translation: CASSLDREPSDEQYF. Variable domain in full (rest from reference TRBV2 and TRBJ2-7): EPEVTQTPSHQVTQMGQEVILRCVPISNHLYFYWYRQILGQKVEFLVSFYNNEISEKSEIFDDQFSVERPDGSNFTLKIRSTKLEDSAMYFCASSLDREPSDEQYFGPGTRLTVT.

The gene calls are TRBV19 and TRBJ2-7; D perhaps matches TRBD2 (6 bases). The CDR3 consists of 15 residues. Per germline, CDR1 LNHDA and CDR2 SQIVND (reference sequence). The V end was cut by 4 bases, the J end by 6 bases, with 19 bases between. CDR3 coding DNA: TGTGCCAGTAGTACAACCGGGACTGGGCTTTCCGAGCAGTACTTC. Residues: CASSTTGTGLSEQYF.

The chain joins TRBV25-1 to TRBJ2-5; 12 nucleotides agree with TRBD2. There are 17 residues in the CDR3. V shed 0 bases and J 1 base; nucleotides not matched to a gene: 3. The V gene's germline CDR1 is MGHDK and CDR2 SYGVNS. DNA of the CDR3: TGTGCCAGCAGTGAATACCCGGGACTAGCGGGCCAAGAGACCCAGTACTTC. This gives the protein CASSEYPGLAGQETQYF.

This clone has a single count. This chain uses TRBV10-3 with TRBJ1-2, with 7 bases fitting TRBD1. Per germline, CDR1 ENHRY and CDR2 SYGVKD. With V trimmed by 5 bases and J by 4 bases, 1 base remained unmatched. CDR3 length equals 12 residues. The DNA of the CDR3 is TGTGCCATCAGTCGGGACAGCTATGGCTACACCTTC. This gives the protein CAISRDSYGYTF.

J is TRBJ2-1 and V is TRBV7-6; D unresolved. The CDR3 length is 14 residues. Deletions cut 1 base from V and 4 bases from J, with 8 bases between. Germline CDR1 is SGHVS and CDR2 is FNYEAQ. Written as DNA, the CDR3 is TGTGCCAGCAGCTTAGACGGGCTGTACAATGAGCAGTTCTTC. This sequence encodes CASSLDGLYNEQFF. The complete variable domain, with remaining parts taken from reference TRBV7-6 and TRBJ2-1, reads GAGVSQSPRYKVTKRGQDVALRCDPISGHVSLYWYRQALGQGPEFLTYFNYEAQQDKSGLPNDRFSAERPEGSISTLTIQRTEQRDSAMYRCASSLDGLYNEQFFGPGTRLTVL.

The chain employs TRBV30 and TRBJ2-2; D is unresolved. CDR1 and CDR2 from the germline V gene are GTSNPN and SVGIG (reference sequence). This CDR3 region has 13 residues. Trimming removed 0 bases from V and 4 bases from J, with 6 bases in between. CDR3 sequence (DNA): TGTGCCTGGAGTGTACTGCTCACCGGGGAGCTGTTTTTT. It is translated as CAWSVLLTGELFF.

J is TRBJ2-7 and V is TRBV9, with TRBD2 identical over 8 bases. Germline V gene data show CDR1 as SGDLS and CDR2 as YYNGEE. This CDR3 is 15 amino acids long. Losses at the gene ends were 0 bases for V and 2 bases for J; bases not matched to a gene: 4. The CDR3 region is CASSVGLANAYEQYF. CDR3 DNA: TGTGCCAGCAGCGTAGGACTAGCGAATGCCTACGAGCAGTACTTC.

The CDR3 loop is CAIRREGSYNEQFF. In DNA form, the CDR3 reads TGTGCCATCCGGCGGGAGGGCTCCTACAATGAGCAGTTCTTC. V gene TRBV10-3 combines with J gene TRBJ2-1; TRBD2 aligns across 9 bases. This CDR3 comprises 14 residues. With 8 bases clipped from V and 0 bases from J, the junction kept 2 bases outside the gene matches. Germline assignment: CDR1 ENHRY and CDR2 SYGVKD.